This TCR beta chain was identified during a study of T-cell reconstitution after alpha-beta-depleted transplantation in children. V was pared by 6 bases and J by 5 bases, with 6 bases of the junction left unmatched. The CDR3 spans 15 residues. Germline values: CDR1 MDHEN, CDR2 SYDVKM. Preparing the TCRbeta library involved the use of unique molecular identifiers. TCRdb independently ran MiXCR on the PCR reads; one entry per CDR3 protein. The table has around 300,000 distinct CDR3 sequences, around 10% seen once. Study findings and constraints: The authors attributed T-cell counts and diversity one year after transplant mostly to newly produced T cells. It was reported that alpha-beta T cells came from several hundred expanded graft clones (about two months after transplant).

This clonotype has only a few counts. The antigen is undetermined. Here the sequenced sample was PBMCs, taken before TCRalphabeta/CD19-depleted stem cell transplant. The chain joins TRBV28 to TRBJ1-5; 11 positions match TRBD1. The receptor comes from a boy under two years old with acute myeloid leukemia, due to receive a stem cell transplant. The CDR3 sequence is CASRPGTGGHQPQHF. DNA of the CDR3: TGTGCCAGCAGACCCGGGACAGGGGGGCATCAGCCCCAGCATTTT.